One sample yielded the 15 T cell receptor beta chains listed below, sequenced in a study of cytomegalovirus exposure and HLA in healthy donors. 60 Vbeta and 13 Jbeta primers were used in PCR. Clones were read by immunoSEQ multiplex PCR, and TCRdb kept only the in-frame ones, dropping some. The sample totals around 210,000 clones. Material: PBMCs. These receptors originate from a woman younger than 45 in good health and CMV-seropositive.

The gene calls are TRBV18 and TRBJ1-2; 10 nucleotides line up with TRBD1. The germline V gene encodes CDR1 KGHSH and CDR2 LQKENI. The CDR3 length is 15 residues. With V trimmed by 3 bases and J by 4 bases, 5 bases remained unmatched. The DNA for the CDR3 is TGTGCCAGCTCACCCGACAGGGGGCTCAGCTATGGCTACACCTTC. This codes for CASSPDRGLSYGYTF.

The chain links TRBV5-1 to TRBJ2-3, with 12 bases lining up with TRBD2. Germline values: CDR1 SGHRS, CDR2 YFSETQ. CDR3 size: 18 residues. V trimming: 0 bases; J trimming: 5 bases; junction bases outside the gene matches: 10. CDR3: CASSLGPASGGALDTQYF. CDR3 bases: TGCGCCAGCAGCTTGGGCCCGGCTAGCGGGGGGGCGTTAGATACGCAGTATTTT.

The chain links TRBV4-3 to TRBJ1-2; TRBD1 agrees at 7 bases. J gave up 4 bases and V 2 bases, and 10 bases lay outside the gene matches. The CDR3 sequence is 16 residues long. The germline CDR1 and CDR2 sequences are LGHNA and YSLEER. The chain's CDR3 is CASSQPLRGRAYGYTF. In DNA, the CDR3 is TGCGCCAGCAGCCAACCCCTAAGGGGGCGCGCCTATGGCTACACCTTC.

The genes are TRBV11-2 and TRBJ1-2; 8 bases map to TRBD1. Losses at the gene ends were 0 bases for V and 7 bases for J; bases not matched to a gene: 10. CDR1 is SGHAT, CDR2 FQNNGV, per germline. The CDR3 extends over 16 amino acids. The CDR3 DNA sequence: TGTGCCAGCAGCTTAGACCGGACAGGGAAAATCACTGGCTACACCTTC. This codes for CASSLDRTGKITGYTF. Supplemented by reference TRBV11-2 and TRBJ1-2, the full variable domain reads EAGVAQSPRYKIIEKRQSVAFWCNPISGHATLYWYQQILGQGPKLLIQFQNNGVVDDSQLPKDRFSAERLKGVDSTLKIQPAKLEDSAVYLCASSLDRTGKITGYTFGSGTRLTVV.

The DNA of the CDR3 is TGTGCCAGCAAAACAGGGACCGGGGAGCTGTTTTTT. It yields the protein CASKTGTGELFF. The chain recombines TRBV6-5 with TRBJ2-2, with D possibly matching TRBD1 (6 bases). CDR3 length: 12 residues. CDR1 is MNHEY, CDR2 SVGAGI, per germline. The V and J ends lost 7 bases and 5 bases respectively, with 8 bases between them.

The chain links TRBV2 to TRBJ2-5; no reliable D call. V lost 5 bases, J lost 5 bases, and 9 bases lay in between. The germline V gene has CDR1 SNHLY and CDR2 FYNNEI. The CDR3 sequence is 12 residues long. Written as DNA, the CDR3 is TGTGCCAGCAGTTACGACACGGAGACCCAGTACTTC. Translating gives CASSYDTETQYF.

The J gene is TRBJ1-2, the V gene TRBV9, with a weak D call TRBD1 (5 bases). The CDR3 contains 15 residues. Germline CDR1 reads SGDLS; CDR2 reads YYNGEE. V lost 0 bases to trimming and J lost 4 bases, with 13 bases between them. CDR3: CASSVGQGIGYGYTF. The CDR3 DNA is TGTGCCAGCAGCGTAGGGCAGGGCATTGGCTATGGCTACACCTTC.

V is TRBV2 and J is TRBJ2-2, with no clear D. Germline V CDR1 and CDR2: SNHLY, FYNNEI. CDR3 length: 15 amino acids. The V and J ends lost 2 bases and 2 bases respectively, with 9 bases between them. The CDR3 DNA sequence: TGTGCCAGCAGTGAAAAACGAGTCAACACCGGGGAGCTGTTTTTT. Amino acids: CASSEKRVNTGELFF.

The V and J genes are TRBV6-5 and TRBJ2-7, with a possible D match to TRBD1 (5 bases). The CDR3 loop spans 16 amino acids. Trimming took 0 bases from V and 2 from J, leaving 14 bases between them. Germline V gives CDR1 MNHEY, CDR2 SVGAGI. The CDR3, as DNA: TGTGCCAGCAGTTACTCGATCTTAGGACAAACCTACGAGCAGTACTTC. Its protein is CASSYSILGQTYEQYF.

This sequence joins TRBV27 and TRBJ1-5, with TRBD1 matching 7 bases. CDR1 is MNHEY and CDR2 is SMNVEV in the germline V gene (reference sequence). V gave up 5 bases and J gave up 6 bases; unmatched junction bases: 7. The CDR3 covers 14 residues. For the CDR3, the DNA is TGTGCCAGCAGTGTGGGGACAGTGGGTCAGCCCCAGCATTTT. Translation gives CASSVGTVGQPQHF.

In nucleotides, the CDR3 is TGCGCCAGCAGCTTGGACCAGATAGAGGGTTCACCCCTCCACTTT. Encoded protein: CASSLDQIEGSPLHF. The chain recombines TRBV5-1 with TRBJ1-6; no reliable D call. V dropped 0 bases and J dropped 9 bases, with 13 bases sitting between them. Per the germline V gene, CDR1 is SGHRS and CDR2 is YFSETQ. This CDR3 is built from 15 residues.

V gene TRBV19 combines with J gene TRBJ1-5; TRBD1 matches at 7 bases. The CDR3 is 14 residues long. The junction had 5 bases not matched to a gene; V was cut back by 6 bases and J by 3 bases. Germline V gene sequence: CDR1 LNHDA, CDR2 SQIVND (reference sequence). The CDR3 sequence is CASSNRGNNQPQHF. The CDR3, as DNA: TGTGCCAGTAGCAACAGGGGCAACAATCAGCCCCAGCATTTT.

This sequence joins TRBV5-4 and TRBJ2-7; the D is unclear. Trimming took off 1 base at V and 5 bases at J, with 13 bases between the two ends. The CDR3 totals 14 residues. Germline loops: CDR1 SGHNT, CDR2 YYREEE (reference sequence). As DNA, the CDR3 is TGTGCCAGCAGCTTGAAAGGCGGTCGCCACGAGCAGTACTTC. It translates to CASSLKGGRHEQYF. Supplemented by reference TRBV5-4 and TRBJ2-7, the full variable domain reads ETGVTQSPTHLIKTRGQQVTLRCSSQSGHNTVSWYQQALGQGPQFIFQYYREEENGRGNFPPRFSGLQFPNYSSELNVNALELDDSALYLCASSLKGGRHEQYFGPGTRLTVT.

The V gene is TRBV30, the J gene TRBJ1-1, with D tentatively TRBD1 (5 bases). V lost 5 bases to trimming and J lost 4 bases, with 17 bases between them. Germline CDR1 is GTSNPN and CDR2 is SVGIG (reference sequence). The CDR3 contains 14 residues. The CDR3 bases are TGTGCCTGGGGGGGGTTAAACTTGGGCACTGAAGCTTTCTTT. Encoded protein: CAWGGLNLGTEAFF.

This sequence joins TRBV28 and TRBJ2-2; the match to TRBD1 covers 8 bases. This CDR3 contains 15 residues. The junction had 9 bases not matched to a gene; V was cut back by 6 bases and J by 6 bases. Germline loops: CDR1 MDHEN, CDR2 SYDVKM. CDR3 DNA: TGTGCCAGCAGCCGGGGACAGGCCAGGGCCGGGGAGCTGTTTTTT. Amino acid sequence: CASSRGQARAGELFF.